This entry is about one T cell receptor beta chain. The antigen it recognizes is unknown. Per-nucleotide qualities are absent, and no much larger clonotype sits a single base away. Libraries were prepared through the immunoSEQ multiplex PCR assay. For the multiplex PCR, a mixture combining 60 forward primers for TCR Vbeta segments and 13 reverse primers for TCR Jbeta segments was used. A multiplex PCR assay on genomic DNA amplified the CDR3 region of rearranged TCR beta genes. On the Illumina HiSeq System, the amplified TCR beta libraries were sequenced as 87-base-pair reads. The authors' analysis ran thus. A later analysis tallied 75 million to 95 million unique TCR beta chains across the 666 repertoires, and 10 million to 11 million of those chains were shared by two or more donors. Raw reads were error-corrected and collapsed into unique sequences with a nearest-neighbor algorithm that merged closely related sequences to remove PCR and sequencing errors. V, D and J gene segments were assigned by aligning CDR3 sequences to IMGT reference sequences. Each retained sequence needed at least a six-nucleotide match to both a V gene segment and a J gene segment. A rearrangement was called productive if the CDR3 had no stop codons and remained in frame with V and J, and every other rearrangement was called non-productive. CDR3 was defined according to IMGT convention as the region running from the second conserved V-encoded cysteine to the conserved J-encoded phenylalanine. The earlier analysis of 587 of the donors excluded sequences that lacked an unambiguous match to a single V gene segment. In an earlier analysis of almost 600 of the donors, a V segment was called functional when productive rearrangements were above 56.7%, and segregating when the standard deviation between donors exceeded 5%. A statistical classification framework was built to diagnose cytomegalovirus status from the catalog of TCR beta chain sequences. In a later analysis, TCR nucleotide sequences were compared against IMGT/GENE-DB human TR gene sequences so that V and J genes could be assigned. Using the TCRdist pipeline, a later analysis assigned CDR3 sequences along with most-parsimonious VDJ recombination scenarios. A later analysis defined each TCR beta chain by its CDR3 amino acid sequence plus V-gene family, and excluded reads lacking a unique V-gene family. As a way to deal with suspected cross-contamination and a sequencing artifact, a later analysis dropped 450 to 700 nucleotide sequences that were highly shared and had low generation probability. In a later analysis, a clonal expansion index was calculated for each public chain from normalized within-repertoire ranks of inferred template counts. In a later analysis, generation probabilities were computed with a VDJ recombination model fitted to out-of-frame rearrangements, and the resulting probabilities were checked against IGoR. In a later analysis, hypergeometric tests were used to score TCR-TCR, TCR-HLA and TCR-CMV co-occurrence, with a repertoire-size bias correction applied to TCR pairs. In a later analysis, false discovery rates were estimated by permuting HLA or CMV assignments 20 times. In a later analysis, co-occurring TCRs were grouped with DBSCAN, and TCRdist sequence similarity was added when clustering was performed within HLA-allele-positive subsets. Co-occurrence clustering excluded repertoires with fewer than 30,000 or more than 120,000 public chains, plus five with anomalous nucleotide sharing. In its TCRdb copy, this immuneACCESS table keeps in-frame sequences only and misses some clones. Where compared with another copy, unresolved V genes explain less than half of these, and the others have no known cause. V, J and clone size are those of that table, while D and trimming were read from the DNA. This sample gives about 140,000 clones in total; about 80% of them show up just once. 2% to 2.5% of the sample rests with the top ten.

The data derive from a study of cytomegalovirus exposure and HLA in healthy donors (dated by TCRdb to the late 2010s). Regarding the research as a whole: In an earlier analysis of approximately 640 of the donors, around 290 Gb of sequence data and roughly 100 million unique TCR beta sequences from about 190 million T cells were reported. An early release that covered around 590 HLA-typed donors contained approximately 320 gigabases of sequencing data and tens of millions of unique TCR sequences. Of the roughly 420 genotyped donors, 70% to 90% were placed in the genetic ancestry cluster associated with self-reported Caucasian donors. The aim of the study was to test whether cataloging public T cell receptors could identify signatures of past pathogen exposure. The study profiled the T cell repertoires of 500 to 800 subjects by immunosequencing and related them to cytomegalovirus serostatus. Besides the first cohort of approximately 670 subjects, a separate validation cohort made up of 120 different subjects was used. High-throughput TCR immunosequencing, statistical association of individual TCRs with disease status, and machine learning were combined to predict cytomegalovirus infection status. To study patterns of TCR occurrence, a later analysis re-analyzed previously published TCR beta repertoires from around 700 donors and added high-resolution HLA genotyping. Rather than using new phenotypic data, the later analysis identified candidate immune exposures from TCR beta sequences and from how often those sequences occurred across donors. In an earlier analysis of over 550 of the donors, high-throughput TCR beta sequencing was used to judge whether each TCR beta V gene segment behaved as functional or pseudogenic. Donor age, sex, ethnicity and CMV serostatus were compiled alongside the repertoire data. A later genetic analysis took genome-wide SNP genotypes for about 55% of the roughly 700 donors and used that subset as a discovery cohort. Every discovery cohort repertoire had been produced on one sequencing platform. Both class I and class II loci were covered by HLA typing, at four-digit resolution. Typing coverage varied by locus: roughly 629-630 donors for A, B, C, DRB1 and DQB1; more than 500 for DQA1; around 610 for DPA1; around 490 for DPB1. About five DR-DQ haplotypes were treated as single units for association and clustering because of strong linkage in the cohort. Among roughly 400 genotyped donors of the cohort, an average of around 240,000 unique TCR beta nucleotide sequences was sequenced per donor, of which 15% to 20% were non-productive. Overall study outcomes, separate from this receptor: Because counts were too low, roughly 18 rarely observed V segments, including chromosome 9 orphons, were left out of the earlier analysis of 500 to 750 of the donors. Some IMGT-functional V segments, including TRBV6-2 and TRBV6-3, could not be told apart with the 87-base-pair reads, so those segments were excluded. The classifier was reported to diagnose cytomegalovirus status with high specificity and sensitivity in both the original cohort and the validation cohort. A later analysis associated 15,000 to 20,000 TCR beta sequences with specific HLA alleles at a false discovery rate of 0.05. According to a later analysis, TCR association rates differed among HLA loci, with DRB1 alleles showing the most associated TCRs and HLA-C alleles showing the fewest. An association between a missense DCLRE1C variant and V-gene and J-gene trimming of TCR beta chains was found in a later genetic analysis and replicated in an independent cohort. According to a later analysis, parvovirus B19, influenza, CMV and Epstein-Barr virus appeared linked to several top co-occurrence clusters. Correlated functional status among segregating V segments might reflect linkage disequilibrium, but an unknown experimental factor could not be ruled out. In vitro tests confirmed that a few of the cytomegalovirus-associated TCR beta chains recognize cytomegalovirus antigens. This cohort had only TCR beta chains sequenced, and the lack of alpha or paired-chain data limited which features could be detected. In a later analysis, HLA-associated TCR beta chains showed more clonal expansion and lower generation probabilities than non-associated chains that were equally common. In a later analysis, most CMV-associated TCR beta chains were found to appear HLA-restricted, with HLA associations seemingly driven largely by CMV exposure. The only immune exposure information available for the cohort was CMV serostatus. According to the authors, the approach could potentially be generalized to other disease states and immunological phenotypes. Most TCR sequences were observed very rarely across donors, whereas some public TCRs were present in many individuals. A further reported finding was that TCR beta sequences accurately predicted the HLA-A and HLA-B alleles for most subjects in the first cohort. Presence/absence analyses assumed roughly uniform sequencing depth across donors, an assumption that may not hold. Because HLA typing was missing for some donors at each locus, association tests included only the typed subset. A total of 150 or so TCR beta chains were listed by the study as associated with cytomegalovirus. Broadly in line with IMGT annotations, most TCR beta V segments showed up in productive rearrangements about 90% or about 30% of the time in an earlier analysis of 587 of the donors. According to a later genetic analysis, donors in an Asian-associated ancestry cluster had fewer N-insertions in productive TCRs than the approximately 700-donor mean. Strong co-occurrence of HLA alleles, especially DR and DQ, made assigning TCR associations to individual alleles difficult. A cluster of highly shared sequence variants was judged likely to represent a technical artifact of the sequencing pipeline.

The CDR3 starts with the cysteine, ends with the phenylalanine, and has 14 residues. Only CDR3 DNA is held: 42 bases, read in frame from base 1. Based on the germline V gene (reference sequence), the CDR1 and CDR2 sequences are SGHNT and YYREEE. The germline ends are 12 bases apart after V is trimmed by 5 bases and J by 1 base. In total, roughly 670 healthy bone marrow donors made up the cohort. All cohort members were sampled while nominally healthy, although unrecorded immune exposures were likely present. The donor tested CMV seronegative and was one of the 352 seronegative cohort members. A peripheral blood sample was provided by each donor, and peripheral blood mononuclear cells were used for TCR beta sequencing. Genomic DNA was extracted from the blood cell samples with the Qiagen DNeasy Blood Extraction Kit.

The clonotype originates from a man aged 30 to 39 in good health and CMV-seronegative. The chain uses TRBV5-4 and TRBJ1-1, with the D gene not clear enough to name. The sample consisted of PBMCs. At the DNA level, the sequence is TGTGCCAGCAGTTCGGACTCCCCGAACACTGAAGCTTTCTTT. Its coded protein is CASSSDSPNTEAFF.